This entry lists 4 T cell receptor beta chains sequenced from one sample in a study of blood T cell repertoires in COVID-19. The method was immunoSEQ multiplex PCR; TCRdb's version includes in-frame clones alone and lacks a portion of them. The sample yields roughly 230,000 clones, over 75% seen once. The source material was PBMCs or T cells enriched from blood (not recorded which). The origin of the receptors is a man aged 30 to 39 in a cohort exposed to, infected with or recovered from COVID-19 (not recorded which).

This chain links TRBV18 with TRBJ2-1, with 8 bases matching TRBD2. CDR1 is KGHSH, CDR2 LQKENI, per germline. V gave up 3 bases and J gave up 0 bases; unmatched junction bases: 1. This CDR3 region has 15 residues. This CDR3 is CASSPSGSSYNEQFF. CDR3 DNA: TGTGCCAGCTCACCCAGCGGGAGCTCCTACAATGAGCAGTTCTTC.

The V gene is TRBV19, the J gene TRBJ2-7; 7 nucleotides align to TRBD2. The CDR3 is 15 residues long. The J segment lost 2 bases and the V segment lost 6 bases, leaving 10 bases of the junction unmatched. CDR1 is LNHDA and CDR2 is SQIVND in the germline V gene (reference sequence). The CDR3 region has the DNA TGTGCCAGTAGAATCGGGTCTAGCGGAGCCTACGAGCAGTACTTC. It codes for CASRIGSSGAYEQYF.

This chain links TRBV27 with TRBJ2-2, with 9 bases identical to TRBD1. CDR3 length equals 15 residues. Per the germline V gene, CDR1 is MNHEY and CDR2 is SMNVEV (reference sequence). V lost 7 bases and J lost 4; bases outside the gene matches: 7. The CDR3 coding sequence is TGTGCCAGCAACCCGGGACAGGGAGGCACCGGGGAGCTGTTTTTT. Translating it yields CASNPGQGGTGELFF.

In this sample, this clone turned up once. V and J are TRBV21-1 and TRBJ2-5; the table calls TRBD2, which could not be checked here. TRBV21-1 is a pseudogene segment. The CDR3 length is 17 residues. The CDR3 region has the DNA TGTGCCAGCCCCGGGACTAGCGGGACAAAGATCCAAGAGACCCAGTACTTC. Its translation is CASPGTSGTKIQETQYF.